One sample yielded the 18 T cell receptor beta chains listed below, sequenced in a study of T cells after yellow fever vaccination. TCRdb reanalysed the 5' RACE reads using MiXCR and keeps one entry per CDR3 protein. The sample holds around 50,000 distinct CDR3 sequences, 7% to 8.5% seen once. Here the sequenced sample was CD8+ T cells sorted from PBMCs, taken roughly 15 days after the first yellow fever vaccination. Receptors were obtained from a man between 18 and 35 years old who received the YFV17D yellow fever vaccine.

There are many counts of this clonotype. The V gene is TRBV5-1, the J gene TRBJ2-1; TRBD2 matches at 9 bases. Germline lookup yields CDR1 SGHRS and CDR2 YFSETQ. There are 20 residues in the CDR3. V lost 0 bases, J lost 9 bases, and 22 bases stayed unmatched. The CDR3 sequence is CASSLAMVAGAPRREGEQFF. DNA for the CDR3: TGCGCCAGCAGCTTGGCCATGGTAGCGGGGGCCCCTAGACGAGAGGGTGAGCAGTTCTTC.

This clonotype was picked up many times. The V gene is TRBV6-4, the J gene TRBJ2-7, with D uncertain. This CDR3 region has 15 residues. The V end was cut by 0 bases, the J end by 7 bases, with 16 bases between. Germline values: CDR1 MRHNA, CDR2 SNTAGT. Here the CDR3 DNA reads TGTGCCAGCAGTGACTCGATCCAGAAATTTCGGGAGCAGTACTTC. This encodes CASSDSIQKFREQYF.

To note about this clonotype: This sequence may be a read error, since a much larger clone differs from it by one base. The V gene is TRBV7-9, the J gene TRBJ2-1; no definite D call. Trimming removed 3 bases from V and 7 bases from J, with 4 bases in between. CDR1 SEHNR and CDR2 FQNEAQ come from the germline V gene (reference sequence). This CDR3 comprises 11 residues. CDR3 in amino acids: CASSFGNEQFF. The CDR3 nucleotides read TGTGCCAGCAGCTTTGGGAATGAGCAGTTCTTC.

Many counts were recorded for this clonotype. The DNA of the CDR3 is TGTGCCAGCACCGCCGGGACAGGGGCGGTCGACGCTTTCTTT. Translation: CASTAGTGAVDAFF. This chain uses TRBV12-3 or TRBV12-4 with TRBJ1-1; the match to TRBD1 covers 10 bases. Losses at the gene ends were 7 bases for V and 11 bases for J; bases not matched to a gene: 13. The CDR3 consists of 14 residues.

At least ten counts were recorded for this clonotype. J is TRBJ2-5 and V is TRBV20-1; D might be TRBD1 (6 bases). V was cut by 5 bases and J by 5 bases, with 18 bases left in between. Germline CDR1 and CDR2: DFQATT and SNEGSKA (reference sequence). This CDR3 comprises 14 residues. The CDR3 coding sequence is TGCAGTGCTCCCGGACAGCTCTTGGGGGAGACCCAGTACTTC. Residues: CSAPGQLLGETQYF.

In its sample, this clonotype was seen a few times. The gene calls are TRBV20-1 and TRBJ2-7, with 9 bases matching TRBD2. CDR1 and CDR2 from the germline V gene are DFQATT and SNEGSKA (reference sequence). The CDR3 is 15 amino acids. The V segment lost 3 bases and the J segment 0 bases; nucleotides outside the gene matches: 6. This CDR3 reads CSASRLAVISYEQYV. CDR3 bases: TGCAGTGCTAGCAGACTAGCGGTGATCTCCTACGAGCAGTACGTC.

This clonotype was detected ten times or more. V and J are TRBV5-1 and TRBJ2-1; unclear D gene. Trimming cost V 1 base and J 2 bases, with 10 bases left between them. CDR1 SGHRS and CDR2 YFSETQ come from the germline V gene. The CDR3 runs 15 residues. The CDR3 protein is CASSLNSGPYNEQFF. The CDR3, as DNA: TGCGCCAGCAGCTTGAATTCAGGACCCTACAATGAGCAGTTCTTC.

This clonotype was observed at least ten times. CDR3 sequence reads: CASGGAGANVLTF. In DNA, the CDR3 is TGTGCCTCTGGGGGGGCTGGGGCCAACGTCCTGACTTTC. The chain uses TRBV2 and TRBJ2-6, with 7 nucleotides matching TRBD2. Trimming took 11 bases from V and 2 from J; bases not matched to a gene: 3. Germline V gene data show CDR1 as SNHLY and CDR2 as FYNNEI. This CDR3 region has 13 residues. The full variable domain, with the rest looked up from reference TRBV2 and TRBJ2-6, is EPEVTQTPSHQVTQMGQEVILRCVPISNHLYFYWYRQILGQKVEFLVSFYNNEISEKSEIFDDQFSVERPDGSNFTLKIRSTKLEDSAMYFCASGGAGANVLTFGAGSRLTVL.

This clonotype was observed at least ten times. This chain links TRBV27 with TRBJ2-3, with TRBD2 identical over 9 bases. The CDR3 covers 16 residues. J was trimmed by 6 bases and V by 6 bases; bases with no gene match: 13. The V gene's germline CDR1 is MNHEY and CDR2 SMNVEV (reference sequence). The CDR3 nucleotides are TGTGCCAGCAGCTCCCCTCGGTGCGGGGGGGCCGATACGCAGTATTTT. It codes for CASSSPRCGGADTQYF.

The sample holds many counts of this clonotype. The chain combines TRBV5-1 with TRBJ2-7; no firm D call. V was trimmed by 5 bases and J by 0 bases, leaving 21 bases between them. The germline V gene has CDR1 SGHRS and CDR2 YFSETQ. This CDR3 comprises 17 residues. The CDR3: CASSLRGNAESSYEQYF. The CDR3 DNA sequence: TGCGCCAGCAGTTTGAGAGGTAACGCCGAAAGCTCCTACGAGCAGTACTTC.

In this sample, this clonotype turned up many times. J is TRBJ2-1 and V is TRBV9, with D possibly matching TRBD2 (5 bases). The germline CDR1 and CDR2 sequences are SGDLS and YYNGEE. V was pared by 4 bases and J by 3 bases, with 14 bases between. The CDR3 spans 15 residues. Written as DNA, the CDR3 is TGTGCCAGCAGCCACGGGGAAAGGCTCTACAATGAGCAGTTCTTC. Its protein product is CASSHGERLYNEQFF.

This clonotype was observed many times. The chain links TRBV20-1 to TRBJ1-2; D unclear. Germline-derived CDR1 and CDR2 are DFQATT and SNEGSKA (reference sequence). CDR3 size: 11 residues. Between the trimmed V and J ends, which lost 3 bases and 4 bases, there was a span of 6 bases. The CDR3 sequence is CSARETYGYTF. The CDR3 nucleotides are TGCAGTGCTAGGGAGACCTATGGCTACACCTTC.

This clonotype was seen at least ten times. The V and J genes are TRBV7-9 and TRBJ1-4; D not resolved. V was cut by 4 bases and J by 0 bases, with 15 bases left in between. The CDR3 runs 17 residues. Germline CDR1 and CDR2: SEHNR and FQNEAQ (reference sequence). The CDR3 loop is CASSSGWERATNEKLFF. The CDR3 bases are TGTGCCAGCAGCTCGGGGTGGGAGAGAGCAACTAATGAAAAACTGTTTTTT.

Many counts were recorded for this clonotype. This rearrangement joins TRBV7-9 to TRBJ1-1, with a possible D match to TRBD1 (6 bases). This CDR3 has 13 residues. V was pared by 4 bases and J by 6 bases, with 12 bases between. CDR1 and CDR2 (germline): SEHNR, FQNEAQ (reference sequence). CDR3: CASSWGAGPEAFF. The CDR3 coding sequence is TGTGCCAGCAGCTGGGGGGCAGGGCCTGAAGCTTTCTTT.

The table lists this clonotype with a few counts. This chain connects TRBV27 to TRBJ1-1, with D tentatively TRBD1 (5 bases). Germline CDR1 and CDR2: MNHEY and SMNVEV (reference sequence). V lost 6 bases and J lost 4, with 18 bases in between. The CDR3 loop spans 15 amino acids. The CDR3 spells CASSLGTGYGTEAFF. The CDR3 coding sequence is TGTGCCAGCAGCCTGGGTACAGGTTACGGCACTGAAGCTTTCTTT.

This clonotype was found a few times. This rearrangement joins TRBV4-2 to TRBJ2-1; D is uncertain. Trimming cost V 0 bases and J 6 bases, with 12 bases left between them. The CDR3 has 15 amino acids. Germline lookup yields CDR1 LGHNA and CDR2 YNFKEQ. The chain's CDR3 is CASSQDFPSPNEQFF. The CDR3 nucleotides read TGTGCCAGCAGCCAAGATTTCCCCTCCCCCAATGAGCAGTTCTTC.

This clonotype was picked up many times. The chain combines TRBV9 with TRBJ2-1; TRBD2 agrees at 8 bases. From germline, CDR1 is SGDLS and CDR2 YYNGEE. The CDR3 has 16 amino acids. Trimming took 4 bases from V and 4 from J; bases not matched to a gene: 10. The DNA of the CDR3 is TGTGCCAGCAGCCCCCTAAGCGCGGGGGGTTACAATGAGCAGTTCTTC. This gives the protein CASSPLSAGGYNEQFF. The full variable domain, rest sourced from reference TRBV9 and TRBJ2-1, is DSGVTQTPKHLITATGQRVTLRCSPRSGDLSVYWYQQSLDQGLQFLIQYYNGEERAKGNILERFSAQQFPDLHSELNLSSLELGDSALYFCASSPLSAGGYNEQFFGPGTRLTVL.

This clonotype was recorded a few times. This chain uses TRBV18 with TRBJ1-6; 7 bases are shared with TRBD1. This CDR3 comprises 15 residues. Trimming removed 3 bases from V and 8 bases from J; junction bases left unmatched: 7. From germline, CDR1 is KGHSH and CDR2 LQKENI. The CDR3 region is CASSPSVDRDSPLHF. The CDR3 coding sequence is TGTGCCAGCTCACCTAGTGTCGACAGGGATTCACCCCTCCACTTT. Using reference TRBV18 and TRBJ1-6 for the parts outside the CDR3, the full variable domain is NAGVMQNPRHLVRRRGQEARLRCSPMKGHSHVYWYRQLPEEGLKFMVYLQKENIIDESGMPKERFSAEFPKEGPSILRIQQVVRGDSAAYFCASSPSVDRDSPLHFGNGTRLTVT.